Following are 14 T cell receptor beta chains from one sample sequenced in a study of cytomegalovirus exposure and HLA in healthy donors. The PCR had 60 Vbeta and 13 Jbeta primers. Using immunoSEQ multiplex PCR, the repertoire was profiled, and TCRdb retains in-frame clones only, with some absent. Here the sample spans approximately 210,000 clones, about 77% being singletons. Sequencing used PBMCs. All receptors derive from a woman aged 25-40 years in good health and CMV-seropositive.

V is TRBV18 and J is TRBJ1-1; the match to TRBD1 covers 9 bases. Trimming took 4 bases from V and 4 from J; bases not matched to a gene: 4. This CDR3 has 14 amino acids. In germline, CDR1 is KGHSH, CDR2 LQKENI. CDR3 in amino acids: CASSQGTGLTEAFF. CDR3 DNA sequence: TGTGCCAGCTCACAGGGGACAGGGCTCACTGAAGCTTTCTTT. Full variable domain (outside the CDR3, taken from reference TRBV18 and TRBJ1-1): NAGVMQNPRHLVRRRGQEARLRCSPMKGHSHVYWYRQLPEEGLKFMVYLQKENIIDESGMPKERFSAEFPKEGPSILRIQQVVRGDSAAYFCASSQGTGLTEAFFGQGTRLTVV.

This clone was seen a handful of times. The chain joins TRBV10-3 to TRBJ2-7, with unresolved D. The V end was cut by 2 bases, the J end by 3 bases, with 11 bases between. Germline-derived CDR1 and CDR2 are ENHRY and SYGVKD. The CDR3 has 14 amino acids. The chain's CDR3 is CAISEMAGGYEQYF. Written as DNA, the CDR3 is TGTGCCATCAGTGAGATGGCAGGTGGCTACGAGCAGTACTTC.

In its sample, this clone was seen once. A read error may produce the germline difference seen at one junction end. The CDR3 bases are TGTGCCTCCAACCCGGGACAGGGAACCCGATTTTTATTT. Translating it yields CASNPGQGTRFLF. This rearrangement joins TRBV30 to TRBJ1-4, with 9 nucleotides matching TRBD1. The CDR3 totals 13 residues. Germline values: CDR1 GTSNPN, CDR2 SVGIG (reference sequence).

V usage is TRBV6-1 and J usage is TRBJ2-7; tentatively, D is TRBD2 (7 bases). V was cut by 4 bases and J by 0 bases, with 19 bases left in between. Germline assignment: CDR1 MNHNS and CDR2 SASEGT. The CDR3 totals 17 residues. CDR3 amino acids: CASSVCWGGRSSYEQYF. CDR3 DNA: TGTGCCAGCAGTGTCTGTTGGGGGGGGCGGAGCTCCTACGAGCAGTACTTC.

In nucleotides, the CDR3 is TGTGCCAGCAGTTACCCAGGGGCGGACGGCAATCAGCCCCAGCATTTT. This gives the protein CASSYPGADGNQPQHF. V gene TRBV28 combines with J gene TRBJ1-5, with D possibly TRBD1 on 6 matching bases. CDR3 length: 16 residues. Between the trimmed V and J ends, which lost 4 bases and 2 bases, there was a span of 15 bases. The germline V gene has CDR1 MDHEN and CDR2 SYDVKM. Looking up the rest from reference TRBV28 and TRBJ1-5 gives the full variable domain: DVKVTQSSRYLVKRTGEKVFLECVQDMDHENMFWYRQDPGLGLRLIYFSYDVKMKEKGDIPEGYSVSREKKERFSLILESASTNQTSMYLCASSYPGADGNQPQHFGDGTRLSIL.

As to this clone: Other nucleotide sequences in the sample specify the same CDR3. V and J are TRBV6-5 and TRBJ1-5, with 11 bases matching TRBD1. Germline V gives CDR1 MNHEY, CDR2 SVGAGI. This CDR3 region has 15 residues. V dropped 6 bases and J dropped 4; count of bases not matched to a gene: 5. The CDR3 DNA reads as TGTGCCAGCAGCCGGACAGGGGGCGCGAATCAGCCCCAGCATTTT. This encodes CASSRTGGANQPQHF.

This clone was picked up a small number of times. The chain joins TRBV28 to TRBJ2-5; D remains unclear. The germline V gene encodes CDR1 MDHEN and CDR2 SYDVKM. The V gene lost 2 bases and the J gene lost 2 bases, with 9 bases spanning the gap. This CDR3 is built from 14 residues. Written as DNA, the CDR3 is TGTGCCAGCAGTTTAGTGGCGGTGCAAGAGACCCAGTACTTC. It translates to CASSLVAVQETQYF.

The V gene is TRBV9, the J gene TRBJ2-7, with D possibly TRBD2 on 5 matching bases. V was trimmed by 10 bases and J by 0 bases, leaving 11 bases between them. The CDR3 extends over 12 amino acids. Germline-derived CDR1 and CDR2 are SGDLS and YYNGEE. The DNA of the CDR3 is TGTGCCGTTGGTGAGGGCTCCTACGAGCAGTACTTC. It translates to CAVGEGSYEQYF. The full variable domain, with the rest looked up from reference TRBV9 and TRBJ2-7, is DSGVTQTPKHLITATGQRVTLRCSPRSGDLSVYWYQQSLDQGLQFLIQYYNGEERAKGNILERFSAQQFPDLHSELNLSSLELGDSALYFCAVGEGSYEQYFGPGTRLTVT.

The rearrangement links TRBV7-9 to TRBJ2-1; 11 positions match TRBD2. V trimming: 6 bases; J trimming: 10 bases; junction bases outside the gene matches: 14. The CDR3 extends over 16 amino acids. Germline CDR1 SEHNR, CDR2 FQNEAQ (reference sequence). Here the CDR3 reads CASSPLAGGPHPEQFF. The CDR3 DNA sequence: TGTGCCAGCAGTCCGTTAGCGGGAGGGCCCCATCCCGAGCAGTTCTTC. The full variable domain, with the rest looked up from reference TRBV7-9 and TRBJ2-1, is DTGVSQNPRHKITKRGQNVTFRCDPISEHNRLYWYRQTLGQGPEFLTYFQNEAQLEKSRLLSDRFSAERPKGSFSTLEIQRTEQGDSAMYLCASSPLAGGPHPEQFFGPGTRLTVL.

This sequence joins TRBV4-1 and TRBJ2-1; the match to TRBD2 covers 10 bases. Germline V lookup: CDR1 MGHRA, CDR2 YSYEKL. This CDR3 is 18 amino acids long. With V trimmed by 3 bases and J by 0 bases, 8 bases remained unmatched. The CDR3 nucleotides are TGCGCCAGCAGCCAGGATACGTCTAGCGGGAGCTCCTACAATGAGCAGTTCTTC. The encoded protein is CASSQDTSSGSSYNEQFF.

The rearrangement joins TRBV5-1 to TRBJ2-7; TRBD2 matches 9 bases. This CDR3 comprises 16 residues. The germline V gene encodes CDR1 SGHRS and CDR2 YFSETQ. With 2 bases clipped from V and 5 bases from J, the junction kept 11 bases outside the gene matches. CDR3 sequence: CASSFIAGDLLDEQYF. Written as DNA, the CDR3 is TGCGCCAGCAGCTTCATAGCGGGGGACCTCTTGGACGAGCAGTACTTC. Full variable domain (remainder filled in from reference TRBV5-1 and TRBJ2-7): KAGVTQTPRYLIKTRGQQVTLSCSPISGHRSVSWYQQTPGQGLQFLFEYFSETQRNKGNFPGRFSGRQFSNSRSEMNVSTLELGDSALYLCASSFIAGDLLDEQYFGPGTRLTVT.

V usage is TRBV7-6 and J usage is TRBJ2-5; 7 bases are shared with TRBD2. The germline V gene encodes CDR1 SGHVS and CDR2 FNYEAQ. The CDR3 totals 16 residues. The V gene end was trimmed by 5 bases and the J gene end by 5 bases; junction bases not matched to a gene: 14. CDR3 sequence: CASSPLGLVSRETQYF. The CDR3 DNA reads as TGTGCCAGCAGCCCCCTTGGACTAGTCTCTAGGGAGACCCAGTACTTC.

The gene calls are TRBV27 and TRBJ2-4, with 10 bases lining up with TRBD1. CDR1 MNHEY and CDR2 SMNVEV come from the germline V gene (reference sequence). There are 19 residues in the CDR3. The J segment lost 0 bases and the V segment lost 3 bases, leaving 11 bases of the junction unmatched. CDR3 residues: CASSFEGQGSKGAKNIQYF. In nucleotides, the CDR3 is TGTGCCAGCAGTTTTGAGGGACAGGGGTCTAAGGGAGCCAAAAACATTCAGTACTTC.

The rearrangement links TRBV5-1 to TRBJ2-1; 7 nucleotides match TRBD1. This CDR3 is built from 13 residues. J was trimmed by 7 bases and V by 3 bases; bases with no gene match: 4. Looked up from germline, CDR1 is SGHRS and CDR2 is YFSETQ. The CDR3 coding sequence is TGCGCCAGCAGCTGGGACAGTTGGAATGAGCAGTTCTTC. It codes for CASSWDSWNEQFF. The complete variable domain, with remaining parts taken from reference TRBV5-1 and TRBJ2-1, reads KAGVTQTPRYLIKTRGQQVTLSCSPISGHRSVSWYQQTPGQGLQFLFEYFSETQRNKGNFPGRFSGRQFSNSRSEMNVSTLELGDSALYLCASSWDSWNEQFFGPGTRLTVL.